This T cell receptor (beta chain) derives from a study of beta chain features in type 1 diabetes. Overall study results and limits: These data did not resolve whether HLA type affects TCRB rearrangement. TCRB CDR3s were moderately but significantly shorter in Type 1 diabetes patients in all four CD4+ subsets. Lower insertion and higher deletion counts appeared at VDJ junctions in type 1 diabetes patients.

One heparinised draw, averaging about 110 mL, was taken per donor. CD4+ cells of the naive, central memory, regulatory and stem cell-like memory types were sorted via CD45RO/CCR7/CD25/CD127/CD95/CD27. This clone was picked up a small number of times. Its antigen is still unknown. This CDR3 is 11 amino acids long. V was shortened by 8 bases and J by 0 bases, with 4 bases between the two germline ends. The germline V gene has CDR1 MNHNY and CDR2 SVGAGI (reference sequence). Expressed TCRB transcripts were sequenced after all isolated RNA was converted to cDNA. Clones were sequenced by immunoSEQ multiplex PCR, and TCRdb holds only the in-frame ones, with some missing. The sample has 150,000 to 200,000 clones, 8% to 8.5% seen once; the top ten hold around 0.5%.

The sequenced sample consisted of central memory CD4+ T cells from blood. This sequence joins TRBV6-6 and TRBJ1-1; D remains ambiguous. This TCR was recovered from a woman between 18 and 29 years old with type 1 diabetes. CDR3 DNA: TGTGCCAGCGGGCTGAACACTGAAGCTTTCTTT. Amino acid sequence: CASGLNTEAFF.